This passage covers 13 T cell receptor beta chains from one sample sequenced in a study of cytomegalovirus exposure and HLA in healthy donors. This table comes from immunoSEQ multiplex PCR, and its TCRdb copy is limited to in-frame clones, with some not included. The sample records under 200,000 clones, about 89% being singletons. Specimen: PBMCs. Source of these receptors: a woman aged 18-30 years in good health and CMV-seropositive.

The chain has TRBV19 and TRBJ1-5; the D gene is possibly TRBD1 (5 bases). V was cut by 3 bases and J by 0 bases, with 15 bases left in between. Looked up from germline, CDR1 is LNHDA and CDR2 is SQIVND (reference sequence). The CDR3 consists of 17 residues. CDR3 bases: TGTGCCAGTAGTATGTCGGTGCGGGGGATTAGCAATCAGCCCCAGCATTTT. This encodes CASSMSVRGISNQPQHF.

The V gene is TRBV30, the J gene TRBJ2-5, with D possibly matching TRBD2 (5 bases). CDR1 is GTSNPN, CDR2 SVGIG, per germline (reference sequence). V was pared by 0 bases and J by 5 bases, with 13 bases between. CDR3 length equals 14 residues. The chain's CDR3 is CAWSVRRFQETQYF. The CDR3, as DNA: TGTGCCTGGAGTGTAAGGAGGTTTCAGGAGACCCAGTACTTC.

V usage is TRBV4-3 and J usage is TRBJ2-1; a weak D match, TRBD2 (6 bases). CDR3 length equals 16 residues. CDR1 is LGHNA, CDR2 YSLEER, per germline. Trimming took off 1 base at V and 3 bases at J, with 13 bases between the two ends. This CDR3 reads CASSQVERVLYNEQFF. The CDR3 region has the DNA TGCGCCAGCAGCCAAGTGGAGCGGGTCCTCTACAATGAGCAGTTCTTC.

V gene TRBV2 combines with J gene TRBJ2-1, with D possibly TRBD2 on 6 matching bases. In germline, CDR1 is SNHLY, CDR2 FYNNEI. CDR3 size: 13 residues. The germline V and J ends were trimmed by 6 bases and 0 bases, with 6 bases remaining between them. CDR3 bases: TGTGCCAGCAGGCGGGACTCCTACAATGAGCAGTTCTTC. Protein sequence: CASRRDSYNEQFF. Using reference TRBV2 and TRBJ2-1 for the parts outside the CDR3, the full variable domain is EPEVTQTPSHQVTQMGQEVILRCVPISNHLYFYWYRQILGQKVEFLVSFYNNEISEKSEIFDDQFSVERPDGSNFTLKIRSTKLEDSAMYFCASRRDSYNEQFFGPGTRLTVL.

The chain combines TRBV28 with TRBJ2-5; 7 positions agree with TRBD2. Germline values: CDR1 MDHEN, CDR2 SYDVKM. The CDR3 covers 15 residues. The J segment lost 2 bases and the V segment lost 3 bases, leaving 6 bases of the junction unmatched. The CDR3 is CASSFTGGVQETQYF. The CDR3 region has the DNA TGTGCCAGCAGTTTTACGGGAGGTGTTCAAGAGACCCAGTACTTC.

V usage is TRBV6-6 and J usage is TRBJ2-2, with 10 bases identical to TRBD2. Looked up from germline, CDR1 is MNHNY and CDR2 is SVGAGI (reference sequence). With 0 bases clipped from V and 10 bases from J, the junction kept 5 bases outside the gene matches. The CDR3 extends over 15 amino acids. The CDR3 loop is CASSYSAGGPEELFF. CDR3 DNA sequence: TGTGCCAGCAGTTACTCAGCGGGAGGGCCCGAGGAGCTGTTTTTT.

The chain is built from TRBV4-1 and TRBJ2-2; TRBD2 matches 11 bases. V dropped 1 base and J dropped 7; count of bases not matched to a gene: 5. The CDR3 consists of 16 residues. From germline, CDR1 is MGHRA and CDR2 YSYEKL. CDR3 in DNA: TGCGCCAGCAGCCAAGTAGCGGGGGGGCCTGTCGGGGAGCTGTTTTTT. Its protein is CASSQVAGGPVGELFF.

The chain is built from TRBV27 and TRBJ1-2; a possible D gene is TRBD1 (6 bases). The V and J ends lost 6 bases and 4 bases respectively, with 15 bases between them. The CDR3 runs 14 residues. Looked up from germline, CDR1 is MNHEY and CDR2 is SMNVEV (reference sequence). In nucleotides, the CDR3 is TGTGCCAGCAGCCAAAGCAGGGGCATCTATGGCTACACCTTC. This codes for CASSQSRGIYGYTF.

The J gene is TRBJ1-6, the V gene TRBV7-9; D not certain. Trimming cost V 4 bases and J 10 bases, with 11 bases left between them. Germline V gene data show CDR1 as SEHNR and CDR2 as FQNEAQ (reference sequence). The length of the CDR3 is 13 residues. CDR3 residues: CASSSNAASPLHF. CDR3 DNA: TGTGCCAGCAGCTCAAATGCGGCCTCACCCCTCCACTTT.

This clone was seen once. The V call is TRBV6-8, the J call TRBJ2-1; TRBD2 matches at 12 bases. Germline V gene lookup returns CDR1 MNHGY and CDR2 SAAAGT. The CDR3 spans 14 residues. Losses at the gene ends were 7 bases for V and 8 bases for J; bases not matched to a gene: 6. The DNA for the CDR3 is TGTGCCAGCATCGGGACTAGCGGGTACCATGAGCAGTTCTTC. It encodes CASIGTSGYHEQFF.

The rearrangement uses TRBV27 and TRBJ2-5; no clear D gene. V was pared by 7 bases and J by 1 base, with 16 bases between. From germline, CDR1 is MNHEY and CDR2 SMNVEV (reference sequence). There are 15 residues in the CDR3. The CDR3 DNA reads as TGTGCCAGCAACGTCGGCTCTGGGCGCCAAGAGACCCAGTACTTC. It specifies CASNVGSGRQETQYF.

In this sample, this clone turned up once. This chain links TRBV5-4 with TRBJ2-3; D is perhaps TRBD2 (6 bases). The CDR3 spans 15 residues. The V gene lost 2 bases and the J gene lost 4 bases, with 14 bases spanning the gap. The germline V gene has CDR1 SGHNT and CDR2 YYREEE (reference sequence). The CDR3 reads CASSFIGTSADTQYF. Written as DNA, the CDR3 is TGTGCCAGCAGCTTTATTGGGACTTCCGCAGATACGCAGTATTTT.

The sample holds a few counts of this clone. This chain links TRBV7-2 with TRBJ1-5, with D possibly TRBD1 on 5 matching bases. This CDR3 is 16 amino acids long. Germline lookup yields CDR1 SGHTA and CDR2 FQGNSA. V was pared by 7 bases and J by 2 bases, with 18 bases between. The CDR3 region is CASNNMQGPGNQPQHF. The CDR3 coding sequence is TGTGCCAGCAACAACATGCAGGGTCCGGGCAATCAGCCCCAGCATTTT. The full variable domain, its missing parts supplied by reference TRBV7-2 and TRBJ1-5, is GAGVSQSPSNKVTEKGKDVELRCDPISGHTALYWYRQSLGQGLEFLIYFQGNSAPDKSGLPSDRFSAERTGGSVSTLTIQRTQQEDSAVYLCASNNMQGPGNQPQHFGDGTRLSIL.